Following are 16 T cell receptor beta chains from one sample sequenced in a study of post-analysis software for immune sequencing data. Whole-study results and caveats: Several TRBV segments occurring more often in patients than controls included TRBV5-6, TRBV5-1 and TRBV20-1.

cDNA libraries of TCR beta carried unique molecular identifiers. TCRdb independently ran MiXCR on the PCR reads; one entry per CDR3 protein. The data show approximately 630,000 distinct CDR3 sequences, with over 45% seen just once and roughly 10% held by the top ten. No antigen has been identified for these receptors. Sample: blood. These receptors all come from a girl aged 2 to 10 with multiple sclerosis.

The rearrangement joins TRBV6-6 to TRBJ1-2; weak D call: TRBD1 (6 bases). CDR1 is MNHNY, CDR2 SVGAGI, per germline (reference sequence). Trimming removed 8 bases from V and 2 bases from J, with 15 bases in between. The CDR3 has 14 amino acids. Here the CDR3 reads CASAGGGANYGYTF. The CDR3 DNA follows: TGTGCCAGCGCCGGGGGCGGAGCAAACTATGGCTACACCTTC.

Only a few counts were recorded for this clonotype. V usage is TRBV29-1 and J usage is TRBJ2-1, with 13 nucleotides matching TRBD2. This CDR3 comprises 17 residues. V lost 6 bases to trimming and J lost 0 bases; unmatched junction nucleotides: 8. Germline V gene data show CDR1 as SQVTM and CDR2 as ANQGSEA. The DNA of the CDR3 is TGCAGCGTCGTGGGACTAGCGGGGATTAGCTCCTACAATGAGCAGTTCTTC. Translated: CSVVGLAGISSYNEQFF.

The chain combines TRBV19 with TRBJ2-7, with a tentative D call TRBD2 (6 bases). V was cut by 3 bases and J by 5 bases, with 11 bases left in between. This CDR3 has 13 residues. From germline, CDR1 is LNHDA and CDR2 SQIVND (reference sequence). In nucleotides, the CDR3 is TGTGCCAGTAGTATGGGGGACTGGAACGAGCAGTACTTC. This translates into CASSMGDWNEQYF.

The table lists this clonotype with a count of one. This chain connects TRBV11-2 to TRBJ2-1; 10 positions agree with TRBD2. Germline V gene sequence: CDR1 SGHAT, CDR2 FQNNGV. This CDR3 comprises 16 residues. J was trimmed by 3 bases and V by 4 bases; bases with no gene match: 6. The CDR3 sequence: CASSSLAGGYYNEQFF. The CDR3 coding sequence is TGTGCCAGCAGCTCTTTAGCGGGGGGCTACTACAATGAGCAGTTCTTC.

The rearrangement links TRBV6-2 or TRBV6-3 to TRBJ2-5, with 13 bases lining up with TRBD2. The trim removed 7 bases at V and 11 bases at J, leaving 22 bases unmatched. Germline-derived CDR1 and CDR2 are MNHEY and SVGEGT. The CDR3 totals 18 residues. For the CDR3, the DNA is TGTGCCAGCACTTTGACGACTAGCGGGGGGCTCCCCTACAATGAGCAGTACTTC. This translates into CASTLTTSGGLPYNEQYF.

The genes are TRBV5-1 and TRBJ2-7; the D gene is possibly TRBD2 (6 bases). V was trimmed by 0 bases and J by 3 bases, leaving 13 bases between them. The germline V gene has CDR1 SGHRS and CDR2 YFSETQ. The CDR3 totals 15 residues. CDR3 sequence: CASSLAGGFRYEQYF. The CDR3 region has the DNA TGCGCCAGCAGCTTGGCCGGGGGTTTTCGCTACGAGCAGTACTTC.

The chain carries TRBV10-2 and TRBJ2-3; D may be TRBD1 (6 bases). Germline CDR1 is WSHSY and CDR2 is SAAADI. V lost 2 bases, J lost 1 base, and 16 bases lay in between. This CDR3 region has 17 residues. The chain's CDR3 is CASSEEWSGAGTDTQYF. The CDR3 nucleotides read TGCGCCAGCAGTGAGGAGTGGTCAGGGGCCGGCACAGATACGCAGTATTTT.

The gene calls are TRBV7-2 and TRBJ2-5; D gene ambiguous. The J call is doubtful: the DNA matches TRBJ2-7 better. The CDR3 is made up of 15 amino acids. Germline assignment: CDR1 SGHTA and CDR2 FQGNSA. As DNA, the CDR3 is TGTGCCAGCAGCCTTAGAAGGGAAGAGACTTACGAGCAGTACTTC. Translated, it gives CASSLRREETYEQYF.

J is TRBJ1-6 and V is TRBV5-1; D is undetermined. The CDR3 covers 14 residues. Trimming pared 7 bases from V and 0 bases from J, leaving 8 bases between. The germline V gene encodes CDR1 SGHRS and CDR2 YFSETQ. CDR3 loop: CASRPSSYNSPLHF. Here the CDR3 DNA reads TGCGCCAGCCGCCCCAGCTCCTATAATTCACCCCTCCACTTT.

The CDR3 DNA sequence: TGTGCCAGCAGCCAAGATCCGGGGGCGGGTCGTGGCTACACCTTC. Its protein is CASSQDPGAGRGYTF. This chain uses TRBV4-2 with TRBJ1-2; maybe TRBD1 (6 bases). Looked up from germline, CDR1 is LGHNA and CDR2 is YNFKEQ. There are 15 residues in the CDR3. Between the trimmed V and J ends, which lost 0 bases and 7 bases, there was a span of 15 bases.

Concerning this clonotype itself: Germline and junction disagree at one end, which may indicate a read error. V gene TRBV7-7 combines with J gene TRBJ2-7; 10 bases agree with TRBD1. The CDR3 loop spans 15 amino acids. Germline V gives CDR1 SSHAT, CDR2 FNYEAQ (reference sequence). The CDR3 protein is CASSSTGGALETQYF. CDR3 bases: TGTGCTAGCAGCTCGACAGGGGGCGCTTTAGAAACCCAGTACTTC.

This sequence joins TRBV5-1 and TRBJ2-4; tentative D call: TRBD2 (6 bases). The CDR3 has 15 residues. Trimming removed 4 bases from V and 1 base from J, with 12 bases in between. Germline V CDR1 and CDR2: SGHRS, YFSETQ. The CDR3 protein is CASSPDGGAKNIQYF. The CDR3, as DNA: TGCGCCAGCAGCCCGGATGGGGGGGCCAAAAACATTCAGTACTTC. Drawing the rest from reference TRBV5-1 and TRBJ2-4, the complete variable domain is KAGVTQTPRYLIKTRGQQVTLSCSPISGHRSVSWYQQTPGQGLQFLFEYFSETQRNKGNFPGRFSGRQFSNSRSEMNVSTLELGDSALYLCASSPDGGAKNIQYFGAGTRLSVL.

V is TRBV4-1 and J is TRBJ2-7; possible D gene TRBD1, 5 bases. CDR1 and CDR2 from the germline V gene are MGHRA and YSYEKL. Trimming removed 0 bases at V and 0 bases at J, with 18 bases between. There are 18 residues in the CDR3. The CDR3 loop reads CASSQDTSQGFHSYEQYF. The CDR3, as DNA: TGCGCCAGCAGCCAAGATACGAGTCAGGGCTTCCACTCCTACGAGCAGTACTTC.

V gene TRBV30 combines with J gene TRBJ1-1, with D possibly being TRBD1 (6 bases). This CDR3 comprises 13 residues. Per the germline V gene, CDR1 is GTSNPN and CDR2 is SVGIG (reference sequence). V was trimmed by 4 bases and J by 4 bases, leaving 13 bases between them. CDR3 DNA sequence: TGTGCCTGGATGTTACAGGGAGGCACTGAAGCTTTCTTT. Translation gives CAWMLQGGTEAFF.

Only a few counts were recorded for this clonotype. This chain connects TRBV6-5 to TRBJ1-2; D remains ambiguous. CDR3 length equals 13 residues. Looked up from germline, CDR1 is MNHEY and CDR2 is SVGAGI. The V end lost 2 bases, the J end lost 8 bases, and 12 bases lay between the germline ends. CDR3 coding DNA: TGTGCCAGCAGTTACCTCCCTTTGGGAGGCTACACCTTC. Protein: CASSYLPLGGYTF.

In DNA, the CDR3 is TGTGCCAGCAGTCCCGGGACTCCCCTAACATCAGATACGCAGTATTTT. Its protein product is CASSPGTPLTSDTQYF. This sequence joins TRBV6-6 and TRBJ2-3; perhaps TRBD2 as D (6 bases). With 5 bases removed from V and 4 bases from J, the gap between germline ends came to 19 bases. This CDR3 has 16 amino acids. Germline V gene lookup returns CDR1 MNHNY and CDR2 SVGAGI (reference sequence).